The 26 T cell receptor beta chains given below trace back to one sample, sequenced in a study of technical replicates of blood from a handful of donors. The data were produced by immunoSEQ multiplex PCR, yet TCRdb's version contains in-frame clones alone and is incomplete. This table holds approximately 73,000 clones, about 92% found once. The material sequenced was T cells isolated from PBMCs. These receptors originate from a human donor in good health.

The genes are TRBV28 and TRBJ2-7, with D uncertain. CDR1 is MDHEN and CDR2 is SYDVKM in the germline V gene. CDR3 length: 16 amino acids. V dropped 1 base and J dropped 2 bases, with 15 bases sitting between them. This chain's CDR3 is CASSLFAVGGTYEQYF. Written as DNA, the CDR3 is TGTGCCAGCAGTTTATTCGCCGTAGGCGGTACCTACGAGCAGTACTTC.

The CDR3 bases are TGCGCCAGCAGCCGGGGCCGGACTAGCGGGACAGATACGCAGTATTTT. Translation gives CASSRGRTSGTDTQYF. The chain has TRBV4-1 and TRBJ2-3; 11 bases are a match to TRBD2. CDR3 length: 16 residues. Trimming removed 4 bases from V and 3 bases from J; junction bases left unmatched: 6. CDR1 is MGHRA, CDR2 YSYEKL, per germline.

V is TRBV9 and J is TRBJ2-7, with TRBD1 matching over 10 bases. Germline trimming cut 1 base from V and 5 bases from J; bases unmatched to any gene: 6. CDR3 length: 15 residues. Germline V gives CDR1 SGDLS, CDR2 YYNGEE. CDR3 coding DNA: TGTGCCAGCAGCGTATCGGGGACAGGGGTGGACGAGCAGTACTTC. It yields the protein CASSVSGTGVDEQYF.

CDR3: CAISGSPGEKLFF. The DNA for the CDR3 is TGTGCCATCAGTGGCAGTCCCGGGGAAAAACTGTTTTTT. V and J are TRBV10-3 and TRBJ1-4, with no clear D. This CDR3 region has 13 residues. The V end was cut by 4 bases, the J end by 8 bases, with 11 bases between. Germline CDR1 is ENHRY and CDR2 is SYGVKD.

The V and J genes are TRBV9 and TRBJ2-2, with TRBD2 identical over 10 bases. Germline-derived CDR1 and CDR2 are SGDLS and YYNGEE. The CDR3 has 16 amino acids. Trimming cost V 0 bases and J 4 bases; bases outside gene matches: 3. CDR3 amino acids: CASSVAVAGGTGELFF. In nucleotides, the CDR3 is TGTGCCAGCAGCGTAGCGGTAGCGGGAGGCACCGGGGAGCTGTTTTTT. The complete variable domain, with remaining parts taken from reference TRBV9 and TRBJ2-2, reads DSGVTQTPKHLITATGQRVTLRCSPRSGDLSVYWYQQSLDQGLQFLIQYYNGEERAKGNILERFSAQQFPDLHSELNLSSLELGDSALYFCASSVAVAGGTGELFFGEGSRLTVL.

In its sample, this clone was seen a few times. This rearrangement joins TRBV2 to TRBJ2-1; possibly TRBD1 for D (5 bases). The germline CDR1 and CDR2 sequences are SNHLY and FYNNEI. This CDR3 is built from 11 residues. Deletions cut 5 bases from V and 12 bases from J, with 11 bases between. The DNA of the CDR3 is TGTGCCAGCAGTTCAGGGTATGGGCAGTTCTTC. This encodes CASSSGYGQFF.

CDR3 sequence: CASRLTGGWETQYF. The CDR3 coding sequence is TGTGCCAGCAGGCTGACAGGGGGCTGGGAGACCCAGTACTTC. V usage is TRBV6-5 and J usage is TRBJ2-5; the match to TRBD1 covers 10 bases. The CDR3 is 14 amino acids. With 6 bases clipped from V and 5 bases from J, the junction kept 6 bases outside the gene matches. The germline gives CDR1 MNHEY, CDR2 SVGAGI.

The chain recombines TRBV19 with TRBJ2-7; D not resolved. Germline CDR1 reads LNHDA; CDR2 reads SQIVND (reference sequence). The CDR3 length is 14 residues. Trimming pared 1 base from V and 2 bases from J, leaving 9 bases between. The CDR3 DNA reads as TGTGCCAGTAGTATAGTTTCCGCGACCTACGAGCAGTACTTC. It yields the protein CASSIVSATYEQYF. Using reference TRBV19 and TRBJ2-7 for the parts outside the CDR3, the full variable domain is DGGITQSPKYLFRKEGQNVTLSCEQNLNHDAMYWYRQDPGQGLRLIYYSQIVNDFQKGDIAEGYSVSREKKESFPLTVTSAQKNPTAFYLCASSIVSATYEQYFGPGTRLTVT.

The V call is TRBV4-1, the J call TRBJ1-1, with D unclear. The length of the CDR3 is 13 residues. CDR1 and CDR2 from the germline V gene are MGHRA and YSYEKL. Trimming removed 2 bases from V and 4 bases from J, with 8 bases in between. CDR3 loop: CASSQLESTEAFF. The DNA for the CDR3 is TGCGCCAGCAGCCAATTGGAGAGCACTGAAGCTTTCTTT.

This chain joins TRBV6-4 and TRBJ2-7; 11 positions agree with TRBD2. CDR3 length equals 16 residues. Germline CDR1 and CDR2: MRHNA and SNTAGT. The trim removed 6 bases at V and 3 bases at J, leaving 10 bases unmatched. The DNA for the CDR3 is TGTGCCAGCAGACAGGCACCGGGACTAGCGGTCTACGAGCAGTACTTC. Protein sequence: CASRQAPGLAVYEQYF.

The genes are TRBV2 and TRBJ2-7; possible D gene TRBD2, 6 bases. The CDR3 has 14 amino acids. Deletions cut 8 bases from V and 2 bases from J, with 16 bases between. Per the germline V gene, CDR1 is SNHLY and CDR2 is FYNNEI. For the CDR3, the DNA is TGTGCCAGCCCGAAGGAGGGGTCCCCCTACGAGCAGTACTTC. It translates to CASPKEGSPYEQYF.

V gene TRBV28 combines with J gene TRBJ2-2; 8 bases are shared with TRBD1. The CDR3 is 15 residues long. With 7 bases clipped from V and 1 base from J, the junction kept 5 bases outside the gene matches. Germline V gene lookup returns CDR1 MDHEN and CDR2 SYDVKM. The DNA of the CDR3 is TGTGCCAGCATGCTGACAGGGGAGAACACCGGGGAGCTGTTTTTT. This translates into CASMLTGENTGELFF.

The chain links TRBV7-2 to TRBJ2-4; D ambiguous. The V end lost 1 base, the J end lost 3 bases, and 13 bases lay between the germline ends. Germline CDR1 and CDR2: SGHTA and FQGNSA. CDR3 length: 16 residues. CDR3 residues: CASSLVLSEHKNIQYF. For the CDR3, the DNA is TGTGCCAGCAGCTTAGTTCTATCGGAGCACAAAAACATTCAGTACTTC.

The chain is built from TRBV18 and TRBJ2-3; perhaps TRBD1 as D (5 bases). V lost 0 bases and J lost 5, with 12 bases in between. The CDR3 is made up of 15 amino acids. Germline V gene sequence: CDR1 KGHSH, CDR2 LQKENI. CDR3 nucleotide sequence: TGTGCCAGCTCACCACCGGGGCTCCGAGTAGATACGCAGTATTTT. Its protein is CASSPPGLRVDTQYF.

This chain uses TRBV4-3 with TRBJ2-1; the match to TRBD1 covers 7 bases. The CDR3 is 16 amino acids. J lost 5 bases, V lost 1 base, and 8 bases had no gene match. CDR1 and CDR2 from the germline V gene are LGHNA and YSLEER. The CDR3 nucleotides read TGCGCCAGCAGCCAAGCGAGGGGGCTTCCTAACAATGAGCAGTTCTTC. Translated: CASSQARGLPNNEQFF.

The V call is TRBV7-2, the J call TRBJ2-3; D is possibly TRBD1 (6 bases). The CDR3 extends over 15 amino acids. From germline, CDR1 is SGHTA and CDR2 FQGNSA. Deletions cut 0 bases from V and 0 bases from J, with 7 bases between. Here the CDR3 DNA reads TGTGCCAGCAGCTTAGCGGGACATAGCACAGATACGCAGTATTTT. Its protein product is CASSLAGHSTDTQYF.

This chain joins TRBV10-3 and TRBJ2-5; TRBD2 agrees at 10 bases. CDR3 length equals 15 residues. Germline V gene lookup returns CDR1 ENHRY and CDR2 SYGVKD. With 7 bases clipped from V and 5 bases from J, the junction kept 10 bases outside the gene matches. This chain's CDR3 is CAIMSALAGAETQYF. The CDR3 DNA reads TGTGCCATCATGTCGGCTCTAGCGGGAGCCGAGACCCAGTACTTC.

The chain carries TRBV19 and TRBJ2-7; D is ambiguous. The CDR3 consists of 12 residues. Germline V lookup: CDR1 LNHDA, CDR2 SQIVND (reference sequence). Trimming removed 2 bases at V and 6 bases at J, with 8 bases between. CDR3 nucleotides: TGTGCCAGTAGTATACGACAAGGCGAGCAGTACTTC. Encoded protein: CASSIRQGEQYF.

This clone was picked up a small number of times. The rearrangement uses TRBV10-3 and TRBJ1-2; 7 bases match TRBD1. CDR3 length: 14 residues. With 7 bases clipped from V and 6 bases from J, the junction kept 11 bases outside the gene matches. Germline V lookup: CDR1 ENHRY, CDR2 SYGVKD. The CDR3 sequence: CAITADRRGDGYTF. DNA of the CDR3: TGTGCCATCACTGCGGACAGGCGTGGCGATGGCTACACCTTC.

The CDR3 loop reads CASSPVGQLNYEQYF. The CDR3 DNA sequence: TGTGCCAGCAGCCCCGTAGGACAGCTAAACTACGAGCAGTACTTC. J is TRBJ2-7 and V is TRBV6-5, with D possibly TRBD1 on 6 matching bases. Germline V gene lookup returns CDR1 MNHEY and CDR2 SVGAGI. V was cut by 6 bases and J by 3 bases, with 18 bases left in between. There are 15 residues in the CDR3.

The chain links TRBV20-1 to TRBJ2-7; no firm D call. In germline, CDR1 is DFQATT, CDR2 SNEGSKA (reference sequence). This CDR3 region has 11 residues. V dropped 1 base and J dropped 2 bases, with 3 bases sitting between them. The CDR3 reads CSARGPYEQYF. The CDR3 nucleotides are TGCAGTGCTAGAGGGCCCTACGAGCAGTACTTC.

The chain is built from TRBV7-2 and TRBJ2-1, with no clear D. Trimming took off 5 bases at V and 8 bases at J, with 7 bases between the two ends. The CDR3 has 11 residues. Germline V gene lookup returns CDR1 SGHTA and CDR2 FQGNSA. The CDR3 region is CASSPVYEQFF. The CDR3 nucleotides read TGTGCCAGCAGCCCAGTCTATGAGCAGTTCTTC.

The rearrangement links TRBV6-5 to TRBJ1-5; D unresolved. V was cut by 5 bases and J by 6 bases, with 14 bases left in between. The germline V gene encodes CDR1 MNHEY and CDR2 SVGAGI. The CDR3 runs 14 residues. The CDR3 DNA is TGTGCCAGCAGTCCGGGCCTTGGAGGTCAGCCCCAGCATTTT. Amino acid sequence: CASSPGLGGQPQHF.

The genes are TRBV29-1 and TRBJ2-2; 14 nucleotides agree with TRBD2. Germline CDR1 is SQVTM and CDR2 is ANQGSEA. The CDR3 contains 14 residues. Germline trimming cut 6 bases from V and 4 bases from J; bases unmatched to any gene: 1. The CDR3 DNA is TGCAGCGTAGGACTAGCGGGAGGCACCGGGGAGCTGTTTTTT. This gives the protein CSVGLAGGTGELFF.

The CDR3 DNA follows: TGTGCCAGCATAAAACTAGCGGGACCCAGCGAGCAGTACTTC. Translating gives CASIKLAGPSEQYF. The V gene is TRBV6-5, the J gene TRBJ2-7; 10 bases fit TRBD2. J was trimmed by 6 bases and V by 7 bases; bases with no gene match: 9. The CDR3 is 14 amino acids. In germline, CDR1 is MNHEY, CDR2 SVGAGI.

The CDR3 DNA sequence: TGCGCCAGCAGTGAGTCGGGCCGAGAGGAAAAACTGTTTTTT. Translation: CASSESGREEKLFF. The rearrangement joins TRBV10-1 to TRBJ1-4; no clear D. The CDR3 is 14 amino acids. V shed 0 bases and J shed 8 bases, with 10 bases lying between them. Germline CDR1 is WNHNN and CDR2 is SYGVQD (reference sequence).